What follows describes a single T cell receptor beta chain. Antigen: not known. The data belong to a study of T cell repertoires in cytomegalovirus infection. Findings and caveats of the study: Frequencies of public TCR beta families were cumulated, and this identified carriers of CMV plus the relevant HLA.

The CDR3 extends over 15 amino acids. With 2 bases removed from V and 2 bases from J, the gap between germline ends came to 12 bases. Per the germline V gene, CDR1 is SGHKS and CDR2 is YYEKEE (reference sequence). TCRdb re-called the reads through MiXCR, storing one row per CDR3 protein. Counted here are 300,000 or so distinct CDR3 sequences, 20% to 30% occurring once; the ten biggest clones make up more than 10%. This sequence was found in a human donor in good health (CMV status not recorded). Some clones in this sample may be carry-over from other donors' samples. The source material was cultured PBMCs, sampled from culture after CMV antigen stimulation. The rearrangement links TRBV5-5 to TRBJ2-3, with no clear D. The CDR3 region is CASSLSPPYTDTQYF. CDR3 DNA: TGTGCCAGCAGCTTATCACCGCCCTACACAGATACGCAGTATTTT.